The rows below give T cell receptor beta chains drawn from one sample of a study of blood T cell repertoires in COVID-19. This table comes from immunoSEQ multiplex PCR, and its TCRdb copy is limited to in-frame clones, with some not included. The table has about 220,000 clones, about three quarters seen once. The specimen was peripheral blood. These receptors were collected from a woman aged 70 to 79 with acute or convalescent COVID-19. The CDR3 runs from the conserved cysteine through the conserved F or W. A D gene is named only where the DNA matches it firmly. Only some rows state a clone size, as once, few, many or a class for expanded clones.

v_gene	j_gene	d_gene	abundance	CDR3aa	CDR3nt
TRBV7-2	TRBJ1-1	TRBD1	NA	CASSFLGQGTEAFF	TGTGCCAGCAGCTTCCTGGGACAGGGAACTGAAGCTTTCTTT
TRBV6-1	TRBJ1-2	TRBD1	few	CASSETTGVSYGYTF	TGTGCCAGCAGTGAAACAACAGGGGTTTCCTATGGCTACACCTTC
TRBV18	TRBJ2-4	TRBD2	once	CASSPPSGGYQNIQYF	TGTGCCAGCTCACCCCCTAGCGGGGGGTACCAAAACATTCAGTACTTC
TRBV25-1	TRBJ2-5	NA	few	CASRASQETQYF	TGTGCCAGCAGGGCCTCCCAAGAGACCCAGTACTTC
TRBV2	TRBJ2-1	TRBD2	NA	CASRGLVDKYNEQFF	TGTGCCAGCAGGGGACTAGTGGATAAGTACAATGAGCAGTTCTTC
TRBV5-1	TRBJ2-1	NA	NA	CASSYDSGFYNEQFF	TGCGCCAGCAGTTATGACAGTGGGTTTTACAATGAGCAGTTCTTC
TRBV9	TRBJ1-2	TRBD1	few	CASSPLGTGHGYTF	TGTGCCAGCAGCCCTCTCGGGACAGGGCACGGCTACACCTTC
TRBV24-1	TRBJ2-3	TRBD2	NA	CATSGEAGANTDTQYF	TGTGCCACCAGTGGCGAAGCGGGGGCCAACACAGATACGCAGTATTTT
TRBV23-1	TRBJ1-1	TRBD1	NA	CASSPPGQGDTEAFF	TGCGCCAGCAGTCCACCCGGCCAGGGGGACACTGAAGCTTTCTTT
TRBV15	TRBJ2-7	NA	NA	CATSKTGEQYF	TGTGCCACCAGTAAAACAGGAGAGCAGTACTTC
TRBV5-6	TRBJ2-1	NA	NA	CASSHVTRDEQFF	TGTGCCAGCAGCCACGTCACTAGGGATGAGCAGTTCTTC
TRBV5-1	TRBJ1-4	TRBD1	NA	CASSPMTGTIEKLFF	TGCGCCAGCAGCCCGATGACAGGGACCATTGAAAAACTGTTTTTT
TRBV10-2	TRBJ1-1	NA	NA	CASRRSGGGFAEAFF	TGCGCCAGCAGGAGAAGTGGGGGAGGGTTCGCTGAAGCTTTCTTT
TRBV5-1	TRBJ2-7	NA	NA	CASSFGGGETYEQYF	TGCGCCAGCAGCTTTGGTGGCGGGGAGACATACGAGCAGTACTTC
TRBV7-9	TRBJ1-2	NA	NA	CASSFISPVRYGYTF	TGTGCCAGCAGCTTTATCTCCCCTGTCCGCTATGGCTACACCTTC
TRBV3-1/TRBV3-2	TRBJ2-1	TRBD1	NA	CASSQRTGTGYNEQFF	TGTGCCAGCAGCCAACGGACAGGGACGGGGTACAATGAGCAGTTCTTC
TRBV7-8	TRBJ2-5	TRBD2	NA	CASSPPRGLALIETQYF	TGTGCCAGCAGCCCACCGCGGGGACTAGCGCTAATCGAGACCCAGTACTTC
TRBV10-1	TRBJ2-3	TRBD1	NA	CASRPGTGDSTQYF	TGCGCCAGCCGACCCGGGACAGGGGACTCTACGCAGTATTTT
TRBV5-1	TRBJ2-1	NA	once	CASSLGDSHNEQFF	TGCGCCAGCAGCTTGGGCGACAGCCACAATGAGCAGTTCTTC
TRBV10-1	TRBJ2-5	NA	NA	CASSEGQGRQETQYF	TGCGCCAGCAGTGAGGGTCAGGGAAGACAAGAGACCCAGTACTTC
TRBV24-1	TRBJ2-5	TRBD1	NA	CATSRGDRAGETQYF	TGTGCCACCAGTAGGGGGGACAGGGCAGGAGAGACCCAGTACTTC
TRBV25-1	TRBJ1-6	TRBD1	NA	CASSEWTGVDSPLHF	TGTGCCAGCAGTGAATGGACAGGGGTTGATTCACCCCTCCACTTT
TRBV6-4	TRBJ2-3	TRBD2	NA	CASSAPKLAGGRYTQYF	TGTGCCAGCAGTGCCCCAAAACTAGCGGGGGGGAGATATACGCAGTATTTT